These 13 T cell receptor beta chains originate from one sample sequenced in a study of OX40 agonist ivuxolimab in advanced cancers. Clones were read by immunoSEQ multiplex PCR, and TCRdb kept only the in-frame ones, dropping some. The sample records 55,000 to 85,000 clones, 70% to 90% being singletons. Sequenced here: CD4+ or CD8+ T cells sorted from blood, sampled in a trial of the OX40 agonist ivuxolimab. The receptor set was obtained from an adult with an advanced solid tumor such as melanoma, head and neck, liver or kidney cancer.

The chain carries TRBV5-6 and TRBJ2-3, with D hard to call. Germline loops: CDR1 SGHDT, CDR2 YYEEEE. V was cut by 1 base and J by 5 bases, with 11 bases left in between. This CDR3 has 14 amino acids. CDR3 in DNA: TGTGCCAGCAGCTTGCTGCGACCGGAAGATACGCAGTATTTT. This codes for CASSLLRPEDTQYF.

The genes are TRBV6-4 and TRBJ1-6; TRBD1 matches 9 bases. V lost 0 bases and J lost 9; bases outside the gene matches: 6. The CDR3 spans 16 residues. Germline-derived CDR1 and CDR2 are MRHNA and SNTAGT. In DNA, the CDR3 is TGTGCCAGCAGTGACTCCGGACAGGGGTTGGGTTCACCCCTCCACTTT. The encoded protein is CASSDSGQGLGSPLHF.

This CDR3 reads CASSIPGRSYEQYF. The DNA for the CDR3 is TGTGCCAGCAGCATACCGGGACGGTCCTACGAGCAGTACTTC. The chain links TRBV7-2 to TRBJ2-7; D possibly uses TRBD1 or TRBD2 (5 bases each). The germline V and J ends were trimmed by 5 bases and 1 base, with 12 bases remaining between them. This CDR3 region has 14 residues. The V gene's germline CDR1 is SGHTA and CDR2 FQGNSA.

The V and J genes are TRBV2 and TRBJ1-2; D ambiguous. The CDR3 sequence is 13 residues long. CDR1 and CDR2 from the germline V gene are SNHLY and FYNNEI. V was trimmed by 4 bases and J by 3 bases, leaving 9 bases between them. The CDR3 reads CASSVLVDYGYTF. CDR3 sequence (DNA): TGTGCCAGCAGTGTCCTGGTAGACTATGGCTACACCTTC.

The chain couples TRBV5-4 to TRBJ1-3, with unresolved D. The CDR3 totals 14 residues. The germline V gene has CDR1 SGHNT and CDR2 YYREEE (reference sequence). Trimming shortened V by 6 bases and J by 0 bases, and 10 bases separated the two germline ends. The CDR3 DNA reads as TGTGCCAGCAAACCGACCGACTCTGGAAACACCATATATTTT. The encoded protein is CASKPTDSGNTIYF.

The CDR3 is CASSVNSGANVLTF. The CDR3, as DNA: TGTGCCAGCAGTGTGAACTCTGGGGCCAACGTCCTGACTTTC. The rearrangement joins TRBV2 to TRBJ2-6, with D uncertain. Trimming pared 4 bases from V and 0 bases from J, leaving 4 bases between. Germline loops: CDR1 SNHLY, CDR2 FYNNEI. CDR3 size: 14 residues. Looking up the rest from reference TRBV2 and TRBJ2-6 gives the full variable domain: EPEVTQTPSHQVTQMGQEVILRCVPISNHLYFYWYRQILGQKVEFLVSFYNNEISEKSEIFDDQFSVERPDGSNFTLKIRSTKLEDSAMYFCASSVNSGANVLTFGAGSRLTVL.

The rearrangement links TRBV5-4 to TRBJ2-1; 13 bases map to TRBD2. Trimming removed 0 bases from V and 10 bases from J; junction bases left unmatched: 4. The CDR3 extends over 15 amino acids. Germline CDR1 SGHNT, CDR2 YYREEE (reference sequence). The CDR3 coding sequence is TGTGCCAGCAGCTTGGTACTAGCGGGGGGGGACGAGCAGTTCTTC. It codes for CASSLVLAGGDEQFF.

The chain recombines TRBV5-6 with TRBJ2-7, with D maybe TRBD1 (5 bases). This CDR3 comprises 13 residues. Deletions cut 1 base from V and 3 bases from J, with 8 bases between. The V gene's germline CDR1 is SGHDT and CDR2 YYEEEE. DNA for the CDR3: TGTGCCAGCAGCTTGAGTACAGGCTACGAGCAGTACTTC. Encoded protein: CASSLSTGYEQYF. The full variable domain, rest sourced from reference TRBV5-6 and TRBJ2-7, is DAGVTQSPTHLIKTRGQQVTLRCSPKSGHDTVSWYQQALGQGPQFIFQYYEEEERQRGNFPDRFSGHQFPNYSSELNVNALLLGDSALYLCASSLSTGYEQYFGPGTRLTVT.

A few counts support this clone. V usage is TRBV18 and J usage is TRBJ1-4; D perhaps matches TRBD1 (6 bases). Germline values: CDR1 KGHSH, CDR2 LQKENI. The CDR3 is 13 residues long. Between the trimmed V and J ends, which lost 3 bases and 10 bases, there was a span of 12 bases. In DNA form, the CDR3 reads TGTGCCAGCTCACCGCGGGACAATCGAAAACTGTTTTTT. Translating gives CASSPRDNRKLFF.

The chain uses TRBV6-6 and TRBJ1-1, with 7 bases fitting TRBD1. The J segment lost 0 bases and the V segment lost 5 bases, leaving 6 bases of the junction unmatched. The germline gives CDR1 MNHNY, CDR2 SVGAGI (reference sequence). There are 15 residues in the CDR3. The CDR3 region has the DNA TGTGCCAGCAGTAGAGAGACAGGGTTGAACACTGAAGCTTTCTTT. It yields the protein CASSRETGLNTEAFF.

The V call is TRBV29-1, the J call TRBJ1-2; the D gene is possibly TRBD1 (5 bases). This CDR3 region has 14 residues. Germline lookup yields CDR1 SQVTM and CDR2 ANQGSEA. Trimming removed 7 bases from V and 4 bases from J, with 19 bases in between. This chain's CDR3 is CSAAPWDPSYGYTF. The CDR3 DNA is TGCAGCGCCGCACCCTGGGACCCAAGCTATGGCTACACCTTC.

V usage is TRBV6-6 and J usage is TRBJ1-5; D possibly corresponds to TRBD1 (5 bases). Germline V gene lookup returns CDR1 MNHNY and CDR2 SVGAGI (reference sequence). Deletions cut 8 bases from V and 6 bases from J, with 23 bases between. The CDR3 extends over 16 amino acids. In nucleotides, the CDR3 is TGTGCCAGCGTGGGGCGGTCCTCTGGGGCGATTCAGCCCCAGCATTTT. Translated, it gives CASVGRSSGAIQPQHF.

The sample holds one count of this clone. The rearrangement links TRBV7-3 to TRBJ1-2, with 8 nucleotides matching TRBD1. This CDR3 has 14 amino acids. V was clipped by 5 bases and J by 5 bases; unmatched bases: 7. Germline CDR1 and CDR2: SGHTA and FQGTGA. CDR3 DNA sequence: TGTGCCAGCAGCCTCGACAGGGGAGGGTATGGCTACACCTTC. It codes for CASSLDRGGYGYTF.